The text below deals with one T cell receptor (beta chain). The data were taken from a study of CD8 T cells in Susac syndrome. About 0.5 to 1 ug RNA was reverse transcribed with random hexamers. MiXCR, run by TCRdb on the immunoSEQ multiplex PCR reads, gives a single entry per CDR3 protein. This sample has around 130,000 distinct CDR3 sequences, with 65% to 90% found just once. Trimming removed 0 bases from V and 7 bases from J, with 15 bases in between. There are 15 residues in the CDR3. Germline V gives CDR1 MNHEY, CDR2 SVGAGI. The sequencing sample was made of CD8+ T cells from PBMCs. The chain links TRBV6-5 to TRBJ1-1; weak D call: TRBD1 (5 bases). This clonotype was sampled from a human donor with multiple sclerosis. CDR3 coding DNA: TGTGCCAGCAGTTACTCAGAAGAGACAGCCTATGAAGCTTTCTTT. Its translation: CASSYSEETAYEAFF.